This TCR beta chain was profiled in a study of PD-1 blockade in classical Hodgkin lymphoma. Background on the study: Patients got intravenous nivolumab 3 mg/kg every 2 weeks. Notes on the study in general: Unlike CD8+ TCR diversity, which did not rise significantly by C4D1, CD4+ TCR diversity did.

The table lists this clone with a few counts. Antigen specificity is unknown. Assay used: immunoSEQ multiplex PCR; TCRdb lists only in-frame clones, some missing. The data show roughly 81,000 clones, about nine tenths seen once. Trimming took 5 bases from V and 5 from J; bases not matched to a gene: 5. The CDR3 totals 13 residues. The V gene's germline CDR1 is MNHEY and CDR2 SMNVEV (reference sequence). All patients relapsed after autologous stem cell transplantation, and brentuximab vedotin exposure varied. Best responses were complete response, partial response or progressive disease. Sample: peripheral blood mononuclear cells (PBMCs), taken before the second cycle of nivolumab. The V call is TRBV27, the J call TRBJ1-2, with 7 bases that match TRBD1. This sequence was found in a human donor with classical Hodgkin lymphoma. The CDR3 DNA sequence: TGTGCCAGCAGTCCCGACAGGGTGTATGGCTACACCTTC. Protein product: CASSPDRVYGYTF.